Listed below are T cell receptor beta chains from one sample, sequenced in a study of blood T cell repertoires in COVID-19. Produced via immunoSEQ multiplex PCR; TCRdb's table is partial and in-frame only. This table has approximately 430,000 clones, 80% to 90% appearing once. The sample was peripheral blood. The receptors come from a woman under 40 with active or convalescent COVID-19. The CDR3 runs from the conserved cysteine through the conserved F or W. Fields, in order: J gene, clone size, V gene, D gene, CDR3 protein, CDR3 DNA. The D gene is left open where the match is weak. The listing skips clone size in some rows; elsewhere it reads once, few, many or a size class.

TRBJ2-2 | . | TRBV6-2/TRBV6-3 | . | CASSYGYLANTGELFF | TGTGCCAGCAGTTACGGCTATCTAGCCAACACCGGGGAGCTGTTTTTT
TRBJ1-5 | many | TRBV7-9 | . | CASSLDREQPQHF | TGTGCCAGCAGCTTAGACAGGGAACAGCCCCAGCATTTT
TRBJ1-1 | . | TRBV27 | . | CASSPDGGVNTEAFF | TGTGCCAGCAGTCCGGACGGGGGGGTGAACACTGAAGCTTTCTTT
TRBJ1-1 | . | TRBV7-9 | . | CASSLAQGWHTEAFF | TGTGCCAGCAGCTTAGCACAGGGATGGCACACTGAAGCTTTCTTT
TRBJ2-7 | few | TRBV19 | TRBD1 | CASSVDRGSYEQYF | TGTGCCAGTAGCGTGGACAGGGGCTCCTACGAGCAGTACTTC
TRBJ1-2 | . | TRBV5-1 | . | CASSNGQSYYGYTF | TGCGCCAGCAGCAATGGACAGAGTTACTATGGCTACACCTTC
TRBJ1-1 | few | TRBV6-1 | . | CASSEDGGYTEAFF | TGTGCCAGCAGTGAAGATGGGGGGTACACTGAAGCTTTCTTT
TRBJ1-2 | few | TRBV21-1 | . | CASSNEYLERTGSNYGYTF | TGTGCCAGCAGCAACGAATACCTCGAAAGGACAGGCTCTAACTATGGCTACACCTTC
TRBJ1-2 | . | TRBV19 | . | CASSSLTETFNYGYTF | TGTGCCAGTAGTAGCCTCACAGAGACATTTAACTATGGCTACACCTTC
TRBJ1-2 | . | TRBV11-2 | . | CASSTGTLYGYTF | TGTGCCAGCAGCACAGGGACATTGTATGGCTACACCTTC
TRBJ1-6 | . | TRBV19 | TRBD1 | CASRRLTYRDSDNSPLHF | TGTGCCAGTAGGCGGCTGACTTACCGGGACAGTGATAATTCACCCCTCCACTTT
TRBJ2-5 | once | TRBV5-5 | TRBD2 | CASSFQGLAGPRGETQYF | TGTGCCAGCAGCTTTCAGGGACTAGCGGGACCTAGGGGAGAGACCCAGTACTTC
TRBJ2-1 | . | TRBV5-5 | . | CASSLGQGQDEQFF | TGTGCCAGCAGCTTGGGGCAGGGGCAGGATGAGCAGTTCTTC
TRBJ1-5 | . | TRBV5-8 | . | CASSLTYGNQPQHF | TGTGCCAGCAGCTTGACTTACGGCAATCAGCCCCAGCATTTT
TRBJ2-2 | . | TRBV13 | . | CASSSWDRGGTGELFF | TGTGCCAGCAGCTCCTGGGACAGAGGAGGGACCGGGGAGCTGTTTTTT
TRBJ1-6 | . | TRBV5-1 | . | CASRAVVDSPLHF | TGCGCCAGCAGAGCTGTCGTTGATTCACCCCTCCACTTT
TRBJ2-2 | . | TRBV29-1 | TRBD2 | CSVALAANTGELFF | TGCAGCGTTGCGCTAGCGGCGAACACCGGGGAGCTGTTTTTT
TRBJ1-2 | . | TRBV2 | . | CASRVDGPGGYTF | TGTGCCAGCAGGGTAGACGGGCCGGGAGGCTACACCTTC
TRBJ1-2 | . | TRBV5-4 | TRBD1 | CASSPDRGKVDYGYTF | TGTGCCAGCAGCCCAGACAGGGGTAAGGTCGACTATGGCTACACCTTC
TRBJ1-1 | . | TRBV13 | TRBD1 | CASSPQGQVAEAFF | TGTGCCAGCAGCCCCCAAGGACAGGTAGCTGAAGCTTTCTTT
TRBJ1-5 | . | TRBV6-5 | . | CASSYGDGPGAQHF | TGTGCCAGCAGTTACGGGGATGGCCCGGGAGCCCAGCATTTT
TRBJ2-7 | . | TRBV6-6 | . | CASSYSRGYSYEQYF | TGTGCCAGCAGTTACTCTAGGGGGTACTCCTACGAGCAGTACTTC
TRBJ2-3 | . | TRBV6-1 | . | CASSEYYLDSSSTDTQYF | TGTGCCAGCAGTGAGTATTATTTGGACTCATCTAGCACAGATACGCAGTATTTT
TRBJ2-3 | . | TRBV11-2 | . | CASSSPRLQGSTDTQYF | TGTGCCAGCAGCTCCCCACGCCTACAGGGATCCACAGATACGCAGTATTTT
TRBJ2-1 | . | TRBV25-1 | . | CASSALRDSGTDEQFF | TGTGCCAGCAGTGCGCTCCGGGACTCCGGTACGGATGAGCAGTTCTTC
TRBJ2-7 | . | TRBV3-1/TRBV3-2 | TRBD1 | CASSYGDRPYEQYF | TGTGCCAGCAGCTACGGGGACAGGCCCTACGAGCAGTACTTC
TRBJ1-2 | once | TRBV19 | TRBD1 | CASTDRGNYGYTF | TGTGCCAGTACGGACAGGGGAAACTATGGCTACACCTTC
TRBJ2-5 | . | TRBV7-8 | . | CASSLDGREGETQYF | TGTGCCAGCAGCTTAGACGGCAGGGAAGGAGAGACCCAGTACTTC